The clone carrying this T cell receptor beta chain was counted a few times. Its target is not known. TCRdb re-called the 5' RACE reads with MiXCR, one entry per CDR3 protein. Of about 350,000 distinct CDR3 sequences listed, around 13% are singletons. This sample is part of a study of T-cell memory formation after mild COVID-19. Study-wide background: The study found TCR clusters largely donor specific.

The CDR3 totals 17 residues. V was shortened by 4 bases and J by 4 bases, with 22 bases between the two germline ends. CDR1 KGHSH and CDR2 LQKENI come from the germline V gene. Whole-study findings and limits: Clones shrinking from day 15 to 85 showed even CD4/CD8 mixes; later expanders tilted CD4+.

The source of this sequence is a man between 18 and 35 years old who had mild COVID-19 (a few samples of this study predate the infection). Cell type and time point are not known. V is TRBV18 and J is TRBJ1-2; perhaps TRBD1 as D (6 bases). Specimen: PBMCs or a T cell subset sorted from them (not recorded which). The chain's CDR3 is CASSLYSGTEGVYGYTF. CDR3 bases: TGTGCCAGCTCACTGTACTCCGGGACGGAGGGGGTCTATGGCTACACCTTC.